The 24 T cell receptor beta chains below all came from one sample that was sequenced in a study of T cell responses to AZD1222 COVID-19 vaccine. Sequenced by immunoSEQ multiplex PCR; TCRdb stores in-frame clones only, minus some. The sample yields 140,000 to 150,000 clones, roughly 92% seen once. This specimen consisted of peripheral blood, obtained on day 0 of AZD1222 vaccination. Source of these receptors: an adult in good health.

The CDR3 nucleotides read TGTGCCAGCAGCCCAAGCCCCGCGTCACCCCTCCACTTT. Translated: CASSPSPASPLHF. The chain combines TRBV2 with TRBJ1-6; unclear D gene. V gave up 6 bases and J gave up 10 bases, with 13 bases separating them. This CDR3 contains 13 residues. The germline V gene has CDR1 SNHLY and CDR2 FYNNEI.

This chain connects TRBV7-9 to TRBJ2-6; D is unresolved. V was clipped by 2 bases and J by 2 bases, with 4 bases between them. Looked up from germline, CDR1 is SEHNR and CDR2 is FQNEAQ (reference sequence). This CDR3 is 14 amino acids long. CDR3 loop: CASSLRAGANVLTF. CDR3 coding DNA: TGTGCCAGCAGCTTACGTGCTGGGGCCAACGTCCTGACTTTC.

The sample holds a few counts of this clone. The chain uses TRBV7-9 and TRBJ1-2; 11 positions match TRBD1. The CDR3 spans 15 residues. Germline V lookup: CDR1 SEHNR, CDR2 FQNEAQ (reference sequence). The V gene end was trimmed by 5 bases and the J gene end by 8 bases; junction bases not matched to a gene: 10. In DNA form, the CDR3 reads TGTGCCAGCAGCACTCTCGGACAGGGGGCTAAGGGCTACACCTTC. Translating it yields CASSTLGQGAKGYTF.

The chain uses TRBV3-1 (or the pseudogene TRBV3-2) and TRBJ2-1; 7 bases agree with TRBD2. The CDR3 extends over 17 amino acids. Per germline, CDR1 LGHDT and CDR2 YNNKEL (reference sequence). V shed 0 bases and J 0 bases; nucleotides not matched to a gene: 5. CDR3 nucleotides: TGTGCCAGCAGCCAAGATTTGGCGGGAGACTCCTACAATGAGCAGTTCTTC. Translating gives CASSQDLAGDSYNEQFF.

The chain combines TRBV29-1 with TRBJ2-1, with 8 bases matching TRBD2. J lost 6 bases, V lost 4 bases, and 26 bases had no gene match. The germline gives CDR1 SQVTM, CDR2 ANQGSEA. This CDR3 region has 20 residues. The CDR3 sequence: CSVALNVGLWLAGQGNEQFF. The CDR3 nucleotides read TGCAGCGTTGCCCTCAATGTTGGACTGTGGCTAGCGGGCCAGGGCAATGAGCAGTTCTTC.

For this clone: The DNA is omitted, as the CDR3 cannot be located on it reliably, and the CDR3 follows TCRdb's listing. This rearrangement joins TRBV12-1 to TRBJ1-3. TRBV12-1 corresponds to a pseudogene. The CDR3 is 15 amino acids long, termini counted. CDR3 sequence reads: CASSFAGGSGNTIYF.

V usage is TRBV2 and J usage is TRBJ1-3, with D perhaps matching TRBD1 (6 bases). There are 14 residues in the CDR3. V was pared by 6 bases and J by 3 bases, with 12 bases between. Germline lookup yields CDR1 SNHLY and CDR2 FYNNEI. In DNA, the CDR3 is TGTGCCAGCAGCCTACAGGGTTATGGAAACACCATATATTTT. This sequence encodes CASSLQGYGNTIYF.

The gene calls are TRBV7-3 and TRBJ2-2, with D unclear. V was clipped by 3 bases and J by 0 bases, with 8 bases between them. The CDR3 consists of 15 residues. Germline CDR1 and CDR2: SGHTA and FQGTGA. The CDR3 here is CASSFGPANTGELFF. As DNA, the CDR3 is TGTGCCAGCAGCTTCGGCCCCGCGAACACCGGGGAGCTGTTTTTT.

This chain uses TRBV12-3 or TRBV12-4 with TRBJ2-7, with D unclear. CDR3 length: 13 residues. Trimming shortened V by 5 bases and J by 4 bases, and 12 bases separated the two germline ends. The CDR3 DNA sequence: TGTGCCAGCAGTAGCCAAACAGTTTACGAGCAGTACTTC. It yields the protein CASSSQTVYEQYF.

CDR3 DNA sequence: TGCGCCAGCAGCCAAGGGCGACAGGGGTACTCTGGAAACACCATATATTTT. This sequence encodes CASSQGRQGYSGNTIYF. This chain links TRBV4-1 with TRBJ1-3; 8 nucleotides align to TRBD1. The V gene's germline CDR1 is MGHRA and CDR2 YSYEKL. CDR3 length: 17 amino acids. J gave up 0 bases and V 1 base, and 5 bases lay outside the gene matches.

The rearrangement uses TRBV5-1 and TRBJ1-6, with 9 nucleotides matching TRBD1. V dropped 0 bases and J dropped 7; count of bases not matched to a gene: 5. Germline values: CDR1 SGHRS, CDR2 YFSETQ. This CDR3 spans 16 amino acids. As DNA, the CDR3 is TGCGCCAGCAGCTTGGACCGGGACAGGGAAAATTCACCCCTCCACTTT. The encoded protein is CASSLDRDRENSPLHF.

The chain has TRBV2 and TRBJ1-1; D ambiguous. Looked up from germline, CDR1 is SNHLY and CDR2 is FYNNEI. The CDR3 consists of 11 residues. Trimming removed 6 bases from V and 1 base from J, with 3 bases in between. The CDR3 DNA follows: TGTGCCAGCAGGGGGAACACTGAAGCTTTCTTT. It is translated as CASRGNTEAFF.

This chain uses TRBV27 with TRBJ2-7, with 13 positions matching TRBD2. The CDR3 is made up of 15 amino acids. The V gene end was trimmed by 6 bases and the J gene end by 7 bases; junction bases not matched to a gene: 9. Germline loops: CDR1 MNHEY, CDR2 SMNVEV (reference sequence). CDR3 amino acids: CASRPGLAGAVEQYF. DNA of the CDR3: TGTGCCAGCAGGCCAGGACTAGCGGGAGCAGTAGAGCAGTACTTC.

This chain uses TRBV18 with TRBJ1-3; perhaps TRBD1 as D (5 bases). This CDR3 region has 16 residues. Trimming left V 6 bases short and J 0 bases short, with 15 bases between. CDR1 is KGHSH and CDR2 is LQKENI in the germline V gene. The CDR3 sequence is CASSTGGSDSGNTIYF. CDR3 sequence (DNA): TGTGCCAGCTCTACGGGGGGGTCGGACTCTGGAAACACCATATATTTT.

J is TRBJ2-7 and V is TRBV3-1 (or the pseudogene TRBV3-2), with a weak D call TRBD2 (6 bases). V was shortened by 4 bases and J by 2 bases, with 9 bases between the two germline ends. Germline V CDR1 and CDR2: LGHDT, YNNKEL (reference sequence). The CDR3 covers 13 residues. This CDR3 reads CASSPTGAYEQYF. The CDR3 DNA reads TGTGCCAGCAGCCCGACGGGGGCCTACGAGCAGTACTTC.

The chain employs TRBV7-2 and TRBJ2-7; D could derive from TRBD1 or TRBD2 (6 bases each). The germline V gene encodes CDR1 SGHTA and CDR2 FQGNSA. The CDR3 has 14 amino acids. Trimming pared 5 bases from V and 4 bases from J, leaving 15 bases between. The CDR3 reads CASSQDGGRYEQYF. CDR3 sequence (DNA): TGTGCCAGCAGCCAAGATGGGGGGCGGTACGAGCAGTACTTC.

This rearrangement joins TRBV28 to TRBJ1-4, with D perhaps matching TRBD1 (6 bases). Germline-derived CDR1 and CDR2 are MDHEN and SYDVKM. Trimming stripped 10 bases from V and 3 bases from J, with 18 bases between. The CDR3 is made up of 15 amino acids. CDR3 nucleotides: TGTGCCACCAACCCAGGGGACTTGGCTAATGAAAAACTGTTTTTT. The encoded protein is CATNPGDLANEKLFF.

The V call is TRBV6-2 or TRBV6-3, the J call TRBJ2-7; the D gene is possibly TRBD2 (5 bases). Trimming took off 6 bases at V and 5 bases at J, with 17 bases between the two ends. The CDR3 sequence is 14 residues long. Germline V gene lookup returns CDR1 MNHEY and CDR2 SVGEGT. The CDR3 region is CASSFIGLADEQYF. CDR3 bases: TGTGCCAGCAGCTTCATTGGGCTAGCTGACGAGCAGTACTTC.

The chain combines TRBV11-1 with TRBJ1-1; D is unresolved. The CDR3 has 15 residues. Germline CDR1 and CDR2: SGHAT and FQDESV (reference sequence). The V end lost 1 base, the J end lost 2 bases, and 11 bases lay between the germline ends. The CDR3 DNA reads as TGTGCCAGCAGCTTAGGGGCAGGTAAAAACACTGAAGCTTTCTTT. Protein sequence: CASSLGAGKNTEAFF. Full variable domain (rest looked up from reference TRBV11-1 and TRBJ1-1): EAEVAQSPRYKITEKSQAVAFWCDPISGHATLYWYRQILGQGPELLVQFQDESVVDDSQLPKDRFSAERLKGVDSTLKIQPAELGDSAMYLCASSLGAGKNTEAFFGQGTRLTVV.

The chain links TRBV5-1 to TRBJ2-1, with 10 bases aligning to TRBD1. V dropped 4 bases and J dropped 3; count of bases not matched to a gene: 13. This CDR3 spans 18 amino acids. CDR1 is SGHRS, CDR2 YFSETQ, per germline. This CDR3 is CASSPWTGGQRDYNEQFF. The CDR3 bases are TGCGCCAGCAGCCCGTGGACAGGGGGGCAGAGGGACTACAATGAGCAGTTCTTC.

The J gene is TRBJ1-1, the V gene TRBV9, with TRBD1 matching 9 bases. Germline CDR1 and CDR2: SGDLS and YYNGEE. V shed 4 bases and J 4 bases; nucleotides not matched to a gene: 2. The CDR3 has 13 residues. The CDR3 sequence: CASSRDRVTEAFF. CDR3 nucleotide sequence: TGTGCCAGCAGCCGGGACAGGGTCACTGAAGCTTTCTTT. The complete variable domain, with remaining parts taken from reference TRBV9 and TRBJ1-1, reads DSGVTQTPKHLITATGQRVTLRCSPRSGDLSVYWYQQSLDQGLQFLIQYYNGEERAKGNILERFSAQQFPDLHSELNLSSLELGDSALYFCASSRDRVTEAFFGQGTRLTVV.

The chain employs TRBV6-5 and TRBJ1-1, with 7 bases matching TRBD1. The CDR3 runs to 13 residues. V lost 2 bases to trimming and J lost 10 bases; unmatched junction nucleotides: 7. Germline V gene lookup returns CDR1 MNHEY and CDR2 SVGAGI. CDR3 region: CASSYRQGVSAFF. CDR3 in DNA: TGTGCCAGCAGTTACAGGCAGGGGGTTTCAGCTTTCTTT.

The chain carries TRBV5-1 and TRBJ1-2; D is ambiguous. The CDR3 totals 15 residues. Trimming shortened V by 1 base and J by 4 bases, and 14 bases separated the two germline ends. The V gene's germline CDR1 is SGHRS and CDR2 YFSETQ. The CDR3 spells CASSLSPGIGYGYTF. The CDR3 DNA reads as TGCGCCAGCAGCTTGTCCCCCGGGATCGGCTATGGCTACACCTTC.

CDR3 protein: CASSLPTVNTEAFF. The CDR3 DNA reads TGCGCCAGCAGCCTTCCGACAGTGAACACTGAAGCTTTCTTT. The chain uses TRBV4-1 and TRBJ1-1, with a tentative D call TRBD1 (5 bases). The CDR3 sequence is 14 residues long. Per germline, CDR1 MGHRA and CDR2 YSYEKL. V was pared by 4 bases and J by 0 bases, with 9 bases between.